The 12 T cell receptor beta chains in this list originate from one sample, sequenced in a study of molecular identifiers for immune sequencing clone quantification (dated by TCRdb to the late 2010s). Receptor libraries were prepared by PCR. Sequenced using a NextSeq 500. TCRdb itself trimmed the public reads at Q25 with fastp, ran MiXCR and retained productive beta chains. A single entry per CDR3 protein holds the most common genes and DNA from its merged rows. This sample comprises more than 450,000 distinct CDR3 sequences, around 23% of them detected only once. The ten largest clones capture approximately 0.76% of the sample. Sample: naive CD8+ T cells from blood, with Jurkat cell RNA spiked in. In the paper's terms, the cell subset or site label means: FACS-sorted CD8+CD4-CCR7+CD45RA+ naive T cells. Source of these receptors: a human donor in good health. Some libraries in this study had Jurkat cell RNA spiked in.

There are many counts of this clonotype. V gene TRBV7-2 combines with J gene TRBJ2-3; TRBD2 agrees at 9 bases. The germline V gene has CDR1 SGHTA and CDR2 FQGNSA. The length of the CDR3 is 15 residues. The ends lost 1 base at V and 2 bases at J; junction bases unmatched: 1. CDR3 residues: CASSLGLAVTDTQYF. Written as DNA, the CDR3 is TGTGCCAGCAGCTTAGGACTAGCGGTCACAGATACGCAGTATTTT.

The sample holds many counts of this clonotype. The rearrangement uses TRBV29-1 and TRBJ1-1, with D possibly matching TRBD1 (6 bases). CDR3 size: 12 residues. Germline V gene sequence: CDR1 SQVTM, CDR2 ANQGSEA. V was shortened by 4 bases and J by 7 bases, with 13 bases between the two germline ends. The CDR3 region has the DNA TGCAGCGTTGTCAGGGGTCACAGTGAAGCTTTCTTT. Translating gives CSVVRGHSEAFF.

In regard to this clonotype: A much larger clone differs by one base, so this may be a read error. The chain couples TRBV7-9 to TRBJ2-7, with a weak D call TRBD1 (6 bases). Germline CDR1 is SEHNR and CDR2 is FQNEAQ (reference sequence). The CDR3 loop spans 14 amino acids. CDR3 amino acids: CASSPRTAHYELYF. In nucleotides, the CDR3 is TGTGCCAGCAGCCCGAGGACAGCTCACTACGAGCTGTACTTC. The full variable domain, in which reference TRBV7-9 and TRBJ2-7 provide the parts outside the CDR3, is DTGVSQNPRHKITKRGQNVTFRCDPISEHNRLYWYRQTLGQGPEFLTYFQNEAQLEKSRLLSDRFSAERPKGSFSTLEIQRTEQGDSAMYLCASSPRTAHYELYFGPGTRLTVT.

The V call is TRBV30, the J call TRBJ2-7; D call uncertain. The CDR3 has 12 residues. Germline CDR1 reads GTSNPN; CDR2 reads SVGIG (reference sequence). The V gene lost 1 base and the J gene lost 12 bases, with 16 bases spanning the gap. The CDR3 nucleotides read TGTGCCTGGAGTGAGGGCGCAGGCTGGTTGTACTTC. Its translation: CAWSEGAGWLYF.

This clonotype showed up just a few times. This chain links TRBV6-6 with TRBJ2-7; D tentatively fits TRBD1 or TRBD2 (5 bases each). Looked up from germline, CDR1 is MNHNY and CDR2 is SVGAGI (reference sequence). CDR3 length equals 13 residues. Trimming cost V 6 bases and J 6 bases, with 15 bases left between them. This CDR3 reads CASSLNGGPEQYF. The CDR3 DNA follows: TGTGCCAGCAGCCTGAATGGGGGACCCGAGCAGTACTTC.

The chain joins TRBV6-6 to TRBJ2-7; perhaps TRBD2 as D (6 bases). With 10 bases removed from V and 3 bases from J, the gap between germline ends came to 13 bases. CDR1 MNHNY and CDR2 SVGAGI come from the germline V gene (reference sequence). The CDR3 covers 12 residues. This chain's CDR3 is CATAGLGYEQYF. The CDR3 nucleotides are TGTGCCACCGCGGGATTAGGCTACGAGCAGTACTTC.

In its sample, this clonotype was seen a few times. The J gene is TRBJ1-5, the V gene TRBV9; possible D gene TRBD1, 6 bases. The CDR3 spans 16 residues. The V gene lost 0 bases and the J gene lost 3 bases, with 13 bases spanning the gap. Looked up from germline, CDR1 is SGDLS and CDR2 is YYNGEE. The CDR3 DNA sequence: TGTGCCAGCAGCGTAGATGGGGGGGCCCCCAATCAGCCCCAGCATTTT. This sequence encodes CASSVDGGAPNQPQHF. Using reference TRBV9 and TRBJ1-5 for the parts outside the CDR3, the full variable domain is DSGVTQTPKHLITATGQRVTLRCSPRSGDLSVYWYQQSLDQGLQFLIQYYNGEERAKGNILERFSAQQFPDLHSELNLSSLELGDSALYFCASSVDGGAPNQPQHFGDGTRLSIL.

In this sample, this clonotype turned up many times. The V call is TRBV14, the J call TRBJ1-5; 9 bases are a match to TRBD1. Germline V gene data show CDR1 as SGHDN and CDR2 as FVKESK. CDR3 length: 17 residues. The V and J ends lost 0 bases and 0 bases, in that order; junction bases with no gene match: 3. The CDR3 bases are TGTGCCAGCAGCCAAGATACGGGACAGGGTAGCAATCAGCCCCAGCATTTT. Its protein is CASSQDTGQGSNQPQHF.

Comment on this clonotype: One junction end does not reproduce the germline sequence, and a read error may be involved. The V gene is TRBV12-3 or TRBV12-4, the J gene TRBJ2-2; 10 bases fit TRBD1. CDR3 size: 15 residues. In nucleotides, the CDR3 is TGTGCCAGCACCTGGACAGGGGGAGTCACCGAGGAGCTGTTTTTT. It translates to CASTWTGGVTEELFF.

With respect to this clonotype: One end of the junction does not line up with germline, which may come from a read error. This sequence joins TRBV6-1 and TRBJ2-7; the D gene is possibly TRBD2 (6 bases). Germline loops: CDR1 MNHNS, CDR2 SASEGT. This CDR3 has 18 residues. The CDR3 DNA reads TGTGCCAGCAGTGACAGGGTTACGAGAGGGAGGATCTCCCACGAGCAGTACTTC. Its protein is CASSDRVTRGRISHEQYF.

This sequence joins TRBV12-3 or TRBV12-4 and TRBJ2-1; 8 nucleotides agree with TRBD1. The CDR3 has 15 amino acids. J lost 9 bases, V lost 3 bases, and 10 bases had no gene match. The CDR3 region has the DNA TGTGCCAGCAGTTTCTCTTTCGGACAGGGTTGTGAGCAGTTCTTC. This gives the protein CASSFSFGQGCEQFF.

This clonotype was counted ten times or more. J is TRBJ2-5 and V is TRBV7-9; no reliable D call. CDR3 length: 14 residues. V gave up 4 bases and J gave up 1 base, with 10 bases separating them. Germline V gives CDR1 SEHNR, CDR2 FQNEAQ (reference sequence). CDR3 nucleotides: TGTGCCAGCAGCTCTTCCGGGTCCCAAGAGACCCAGTACTTC. Translation: CASSSSGSQETQYF.